These T cell receptor beta chains were read from a single sample in a study of cytomegalovirus exposure and HLA in healthy donors. Some clones are missing from TCRdb's copy, which holds only in-frame ones; the method was immunoSEQ multiplex PCR. The sample includes 150,000 to 200,000 clones, 82% seen only once; the top ten take over 1.2%. Material: PBMCs. Receptors were obtained from a girl aged 5 to 17 in good health and CMV-seropositive. Both conserved end residues are part of each CDR3. A D gene is named only where the DNA matches it firmly. Only some rows state a clone size, as once, few, many or a class for expanded clones.

v_gene	d_gene	abundance	j_gene	CDR3aa	CDR3nt
TRBV7-2	TRBD1	-	TRBJ2-3	CASSLGTGGDTQYF	TGTGCCAGCAGCTTAGGGACAGGGGGGGATACGCAGTATTTT
TRBV5-1	-	-	TRBJ2-2	CASSPEPFTGELFF	TGCGCCAGCAGCCCCGAGCCGTTCACCGGGGAGCTGTTTTTT
TRBV7-2	-	-	TRBJ2-5	CASSLGTPGPQETQYF	TGTGCCAGCAGCTTAGGGACTCCTGGGCCTCAAGAGACCCAGTACTTC
TRBV4-3	-	-	TRBJ2-1	CASSQEPRSGQFF	TGCGCCAGCAGCCAAGAGCCGAGGTCGGGGCAGTTCTTC
TRBV11-2	TRBD1	-	TRBJ1-2	CASSLGSAFDRAVYGYTF	TGTGCCAGCAGCTTAGGATCGGCTTTCGACAGGGCCGTATATGGCTACACCTTC
TRBV11-2	TRBD1	once	TRBJ2-7	CASSFVSIGTGNYEQYF	TGTGCCAGCAGCTTCGTGTCAATTGGGACAGGGAACTACGAGCAGTACTTC
TRBV28	-	-	TRBJ2-7	CASSYPIGGTYEQYF	TGTGCCAGCAGTTATCCTATAGGGGGAACCTACGAGCAGTACTTC
TRBV6-4	-	-	TRBJ2-7	CASSVQSGRVRSYEQYF	TGTGCCAGCAGTGTTCAGAGCGGCCGAGTCAGGTCCTACGAGCAGTACTTC
TRBV9	-	once	TRBJ2-1	CASSAGDIGYNEQFF	TGTGCCAGCAGCGCAGGGGATATAGGCTACAATGAGCAGTTCTTC
TRBV15	TRBD1	-	TRBJ1-2	CATSTGGYGYTF	TGTGCCACCAGCACAGGGGGCTATGGCTACACCTTC
TRBV9	TRBD1	-	TRBJ2-1	CASSASRGQGSNNEQFF	TGTGCCAGCAGCGCTAGTCGCGGACAGGGGAGTAACAATGAGCAGTTCTTC
TRBV9	-	-	TRBJ2-1	CASSVDRVEGPEQFF	TGTGCCAGCAGCGTAGACAGGGTTGAAGGGCCTGAGCAGTTCTTC
TRBV14	-	-	TRBJ2-5	CASSPTNQETQYF	TGTGCCAGCAGCCCGACTAACCAAGAGACCCAGTACTTC
TRBV28	-	-	TRBJ2-7	CASSLLPSSYEQYF	TGTGCCAGCAGTTTACTTCCTAGCTCCTACGAGCAGTACTTC
TRBV5-1	TRBD2	-	TRBJ2-1	CASSSGTSGYNEQFF	TGCGCCAGCAGCTCAGGGACTAGCGGATACAATGAGCAGTTCTTC
TRBV25-1	-	-	TRBJ2-2	CASSEFEGANTGELFF	TGTGCCAGCAGTGAATTTGAGGGCGCGAACACCGGGGAGCTGTTTTTT
TRBV6-5	TRBD1	-	TRBJ2-7	CASGLTGAREQYF	TGTGCCAGCGGGCTGACAGGGGCTCGCGAGCAGTACTTC
TRBV29-1	-	-	TRBJ2-7	CSVGISFPSYEQYF	TGCAGCGTCGGGATTTCGTTCCCCTCCTACGAGCAGTACTTC
TRBV5-1	-	-	TRBJ1-1	CASSTGSGGTEAFF	TGCGCCAGCAGCACAGGGTCCGGGGGGACTGAAGCTTTCTTT
TRBV15	-	-	TRBJ1-5	CATSRHGDSIQPQHF	TGTGCCACCAGCAGACACGGGGATTCAATTCAGCCCCAGCATTTT
TRBV5-8	TRBD2	-	TRBJ2-2	CASRSGTSVPGELFF	TGTGCCAGCAGGTCCGGGACTAGCGTACCCGGGGAGCTGTTTTTT
TRBV19	-	-	TRBJ1-2	CASSILGGRGIYGYTF	TGTGCCAGTAGTATTCTCGGTGGACGGGGAATCTATGGCTACACCTTC
TRBV28	-	once	TRBJ2-2	CASSLYPSVGSGELFF	TGTGCCAGCAGTTTATACCCTAGCGTGGGGTCCGGGGAGCTGTTTTTT
TRBV7-5	-	few	TRBJ2-7	CARSTTGYYEQYF	TGTGCCAGAAGCACGACAGGATACTACGAGCAGTACTTC
TRBV29-1	-	-	TRBJ1-3	CSALGAPYSGNTIYF	TGCAGCGCCCTGGGGGCGCCCTACTCTGGAAACACCATATATTTT
TRBV19	TRBD2	-	TRBJ2-5	CASSIEGLAEETQYF	TGTGCCAGTAGTATAGAAGGCCTAGCGGAAGAGACCCAGTACTTC
TRBV7-2	TRBD1	-	TRBJ1-2	CASGRQGTNYGYTF	TGTGCCAGTGGTCGACAGGGGACCAACTATGGCTACACCTTC
TRBV7-7	TRBD2	-	TRBJ2-7	CAVGASGADRSKYF	TGTGCTGTCGGGGCGAGCGGGGCCGACCGATCGAAGTACTTC
TRBV6-5	TRBD2	-	TRBJ2-3	CASSYSAGGPDTQYF	TGTGCCAGCAGTTACTCAGCGGGGGGGCCAGATACGCAGTATTTT
TRBV9	TRBD1	-	TRBJ2-7	CASSPRQGALYEQYF	TGTGCCAGCAGCCCGAGACAGGGGGCCCTTTACGAGCAGTACTTC
TRBV4-1	-	once	TRBJ2-7	CASSRDTVSSYEQYF	TGCGCCAGCAGCCGAGACACGGTGAGCTCCTACGAGCAGTACTTC
TRBV28	-	-	TRBJ1-1	CASSPRGTEAFF	TGTGCCAGCAGCCCGAGAGGCACTGAAGCTTTCTTT
TRBV5-8	TRBD2	-	TRBJ2-7	CASSHRVEREWYEQYF	TGTGCCAGCAGCCACCGTGTGGAGCGGGAGTGGTACGAGCAGTACTTC
TRBV7-2	TRBD2	-	TRBJ2-1	CASSLGPRAGGQNEQFF	TGTGCCAGCAGCTTAGGGCCCAGGGCGGGGGGGCAGAATGAGCAGTTCTTC
TRBV27	-	-	TRBJ1-1	CASSALRGLNTEAFF	TGTGCCAGCAGTGCACTTAGGGGGTTGAACACTGAAGCTTTCTTT
TRBV7-9	-	-	TRBJ2-1	CASELGRSINEQFF	TGTGCCAGCGAACTCGGGAGATCAATCAATGAGCAGTTCTTC
TRBV10-2	-	-	TRBJ2-3	CASSVGADTQYF	TGCGCCAGCAGTGTCGGGGCAGATACGCAGTATTTT
TRBV4-3	-	-	TRBJ2-7	CASSLAGHGSYEQYF	TGCGCCAGCAGCCTCGCCGGTCACGGCTCCTACGAGCAGTACTTC
TRBV6-1	-	-	TRBJ2-3	CASSASRGADTQYF	TGTGCCAGCAGTGCCTCGCGGGGCGCAGATACGCAGTATTTT
TRBV11-2	-	-	TRBJ1-1	CASSFDSPGMTEAFF	TGTGCCAGCAGCTTCGATAGCCCGGGAATGACTGAAGCTTTCTTT
TRBV30	TRBD1	-	TRBJ2-7	CACSRGGTGGRYEQYF	TGTGCCTGCTCAAGGGGCGGGACAGGGGGGAGGTACGAGCAGTACTTC
TRBV11-3	TRBD1	-	TRBJ2-7	CASSLGGDRAYEQYF	TGTGCCAGCAGCTTAGGTGGGGACAGGGCCTACGAGCAGTACTTC
TRBV4-1	TRBD1	-	TRBJ1-4	CASSQGGAGGWEKLFF	TGCGCCAGCAGCCAAGGTGGGGCAGGGGGGTGGGAAAAACTGTTTTTT
TRBV6-5	-	-	TRBJ2-3	CASSSGPDTQYF	TGTGCCAGCAGTTCAGGGCCAGATACGCAGTATTTT
TRBV7-2	TRBD2	few	TRBJ2-3	CASSSHGLAGADTQYF	TGTGCCAGCAGCTCCCACGGACTAGCGGGGGCAGATACGCAGTATTTT
TRBV7-8	-	-	TRBJ2-3	CASSLVGGISTDTQYF	TGTGCCAGCAGCTTAGTGGGCGGGATAAGCACAGATACGCAGTATTTT
TRBV30	TRBD2	-	TRBJ2-3	CAWSVLSGRASRQADTQYF	TGTGCCTGGAGTGTACTTAGCGGGAGGGCCAGTCGTCAAGCAGATACGCAGTATTTT
TRBV11-2	-	-	TRBJ2-7	CASSLGRTGTYEQYF	TGTGCCAGCAGCTTAGGCCGGACGGGGACCTACGAGCAGTACTTC
TRBV5-8	TRBD1	-	TRBJ1-2	CASSPDRSYGYTF	TGTGCCAGCAGCCCGGACAGGAGCTATGGCTACACCTTC
TRBV10-3	-	-	TRBJ1-2	CAISESNRDYGYTF	TGTGCCATCAGTGAGTCGAACAGGGACTATGGCTACACCTTC
TRBV28	TRBD2	-	TRBJ2-7	CASRSGTNSYEQYF	TGTGCCAGCAGATCCGGGACTAACTCCTACGAGCAGTACTTC
TRBV7-9	-	-	TRBJ2-2	CASSFSTGELFF	TGTGCCAGCAGCTTCTCGACCGGGGAGCTGTTTTTT
TRBV6-5	-	few	TRBJ1-1	CASSRGSYMNTEAFF	TGTGCCAGCAGCCGGGGTTCATATATGAACACTGAAGCTTTCTTT
TRBV30	-	-	TRBJ2-7	CAWRQGWEQYF	TGTGCCTGGAGGCAGGGGTGGGAGCAGTACTTC
TRBV27	-	few	TRBJ1-2	CASSFLQTNYGYTF	TGTGCCAGCAGTTTTTTACAGACTAACTATGGCTACACCTTC
TRBV2	-	-	TRBJ1-1	CASNGDTEAFF	TGTGCCAGCAACGGGGACACTGAAGCTTTCTTT